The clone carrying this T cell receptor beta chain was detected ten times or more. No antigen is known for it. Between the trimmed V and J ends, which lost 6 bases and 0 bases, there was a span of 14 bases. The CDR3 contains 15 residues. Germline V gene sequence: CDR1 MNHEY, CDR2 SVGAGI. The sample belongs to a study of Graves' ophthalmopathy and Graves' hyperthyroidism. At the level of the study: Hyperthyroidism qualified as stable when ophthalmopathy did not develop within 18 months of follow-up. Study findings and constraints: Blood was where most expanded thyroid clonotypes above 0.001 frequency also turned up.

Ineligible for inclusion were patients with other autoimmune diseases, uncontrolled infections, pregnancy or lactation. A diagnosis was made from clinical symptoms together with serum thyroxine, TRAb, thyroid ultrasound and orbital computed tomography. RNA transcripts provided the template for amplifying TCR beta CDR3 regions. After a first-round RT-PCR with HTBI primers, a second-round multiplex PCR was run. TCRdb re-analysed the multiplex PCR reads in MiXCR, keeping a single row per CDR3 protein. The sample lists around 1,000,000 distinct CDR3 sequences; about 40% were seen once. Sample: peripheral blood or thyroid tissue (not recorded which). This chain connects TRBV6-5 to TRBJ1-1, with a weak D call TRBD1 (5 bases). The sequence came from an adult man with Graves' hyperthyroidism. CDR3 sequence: CASSSPSGVNTEAFF. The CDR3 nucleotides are TGTGCCAGCAGCTCACCGTCGGGGGTGAACACTGAAGCTTTCTTT.